The present TCR beta chain was sequenced within a study of T cell responses to AZD1222 COVID-19 vaccine. The germline V gene has CDR1 SNHLY and CDR2 FYNNEI. This CDR3 has 15 amino acids. The V gene lost 4 bases and the J gene lost 0 bases, with 10 bases spanning the gap. About this clone: Antigen specificity is unknown.

Assay: immunoSEQ multiplex PCR; the TCRdb copy retains only in-frame clones and omits some. The table shows 84,000 or so clones, with nearly 90% occurring only once. Study-wide points: Spike-wide vaccine-associated CD4 TCRs dominated at 160-218 and 743-854. White British ancestry dominated among donors, who included more females, and clonal diversity was possibly underestimated.

The rearrangement uses TRBV2 and TRBJ2-1; unclear D gene. Source: peripheral blood, taken on day 0 of MenACWY control vaccination. This TCR was sampled from an adult in good health. The CDR3 nucleotides read TGTGCCAGCAGTGGCGACACCAGCTCCTACAATGAGCAGTTCTTC. It yields the protein CASSGDTSSYNEQFF.